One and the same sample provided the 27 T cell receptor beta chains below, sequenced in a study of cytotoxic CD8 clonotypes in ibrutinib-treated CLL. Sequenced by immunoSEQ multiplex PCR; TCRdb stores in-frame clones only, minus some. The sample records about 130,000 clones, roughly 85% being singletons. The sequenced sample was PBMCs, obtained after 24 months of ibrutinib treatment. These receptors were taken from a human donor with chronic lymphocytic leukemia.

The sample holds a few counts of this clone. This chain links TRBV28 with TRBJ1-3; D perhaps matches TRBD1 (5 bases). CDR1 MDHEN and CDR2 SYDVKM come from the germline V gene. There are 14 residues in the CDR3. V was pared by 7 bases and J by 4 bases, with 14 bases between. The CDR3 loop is CASTYGGTGNTIYF. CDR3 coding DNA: TGTGCCAGCACTTACGGGGGAACAGGAAACACCATATATTTT. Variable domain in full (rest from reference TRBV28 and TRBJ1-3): DVKVTQSSRYLVKRTGEKVFLECVQDMDHENMFWYRQDPGLGLRLIYFSYDVKMKEKGDIPEGYSVSREKKERFSLILESASTNQTSMYLCASTYGGTGNTIYFGEGSWLTVV.

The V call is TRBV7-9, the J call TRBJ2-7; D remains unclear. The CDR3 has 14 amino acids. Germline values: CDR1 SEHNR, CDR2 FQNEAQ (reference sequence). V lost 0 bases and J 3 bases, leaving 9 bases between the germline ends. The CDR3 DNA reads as TGTGCCAGCAGCTTAGCCCTAATTGACTACGAGCAGTACTTC. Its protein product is CASSLALIDYEQYF. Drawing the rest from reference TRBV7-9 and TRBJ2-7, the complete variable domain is DTGVSQNPRHKITKRGQNVTFRCDPISEHNRLYWYRQTLGQGPEFLTYFQNEAQLEKSRLLSDRFSAERPKGSFSTLEIQRTEQGDSAMYLCASSLALIDYEQYFGPGTRLTVT.

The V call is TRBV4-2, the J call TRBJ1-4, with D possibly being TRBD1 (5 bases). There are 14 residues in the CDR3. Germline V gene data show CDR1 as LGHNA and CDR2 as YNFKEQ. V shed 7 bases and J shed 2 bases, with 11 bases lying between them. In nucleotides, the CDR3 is TGTGCCAGCACCTGGGCAGGGACTAATGAAAAACTGTTTTTT. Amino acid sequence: CASTWAGTNEKLFF.

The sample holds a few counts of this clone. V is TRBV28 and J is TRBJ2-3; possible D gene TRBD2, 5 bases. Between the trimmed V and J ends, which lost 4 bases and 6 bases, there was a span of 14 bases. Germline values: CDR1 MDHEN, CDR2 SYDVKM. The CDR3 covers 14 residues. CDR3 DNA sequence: TGTGCCAGCAGTTCCTTAGCGAAGGAGGATACGCAGTATTTT. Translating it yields CASSSLAKEDTQYF. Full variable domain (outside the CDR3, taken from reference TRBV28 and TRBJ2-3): DVKVTQSSRYLVKRTGEKVFLECVQDMDHENMFWYRQDPGLGLRLIYFSYDVKMKEKGDIPEGYSVSREKKERFSLILESASTNQTSMYLCASSSLAKEDTQYFGPGTRLTVL.

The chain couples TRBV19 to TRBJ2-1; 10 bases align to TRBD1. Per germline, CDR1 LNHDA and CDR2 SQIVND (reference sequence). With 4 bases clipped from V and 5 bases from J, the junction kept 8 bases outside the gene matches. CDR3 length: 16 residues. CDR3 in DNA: TGTGCCAGTAGTACCTCGACAGGGGGCGAAGACAATGAGCAGTTCTTC. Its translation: CASSTSTGGEDNEQFF.

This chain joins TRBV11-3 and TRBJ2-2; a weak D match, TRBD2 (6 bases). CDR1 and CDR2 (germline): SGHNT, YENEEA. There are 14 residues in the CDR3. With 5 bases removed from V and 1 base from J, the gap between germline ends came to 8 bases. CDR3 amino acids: CASSRDLNTGELFF. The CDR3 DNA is TGTGCCAGCAGCCGGGACTTGAACACCGGGGAGCTGTTTTTT.

The CDR3 spells CASSPGTGTSGANVLTF. The DNA of the CDR3 is TGTGCCAGCAGCCCCGGGACAGGGACCTCTGGGGCCAACGTCCTGACTTTC. The chain recombines TRBV7-2 with TRBJ2-6; the match to TRBD1 covers 9 bases. V shed 5 bases, J shed 0 bases, and the junction held 5 bases outside the gene matches. The CDR3 length is 17 residues. Germline V gene lookup returns CDR1 SGHTA and CDR2 FQGNSA.

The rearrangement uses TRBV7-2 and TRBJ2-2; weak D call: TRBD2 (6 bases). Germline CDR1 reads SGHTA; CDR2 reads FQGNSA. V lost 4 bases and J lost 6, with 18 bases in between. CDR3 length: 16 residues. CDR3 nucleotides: TGTGCCAGCAGCTCCCCCCGGTTGTGGGGGGCCGGGGAGCTGTTTTTT. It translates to CASSSPRLWGAGELFF.

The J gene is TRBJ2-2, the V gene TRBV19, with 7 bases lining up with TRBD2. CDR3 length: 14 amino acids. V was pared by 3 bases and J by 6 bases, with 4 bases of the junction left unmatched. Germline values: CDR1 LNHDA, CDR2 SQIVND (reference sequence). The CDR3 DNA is TGTGCCAGTAGTATTCTGGGGAGGGCCGGGGAGCTGTTTTTT. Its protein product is CASSILGRAGELFF.

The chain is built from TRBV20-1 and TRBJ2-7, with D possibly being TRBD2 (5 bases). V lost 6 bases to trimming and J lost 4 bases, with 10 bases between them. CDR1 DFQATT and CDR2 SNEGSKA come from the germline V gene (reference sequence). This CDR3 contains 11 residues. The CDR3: CSAKEEYEQYF. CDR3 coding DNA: TGCAGTGCCAAGGAGGAGTACGAGCAGTACTTC.

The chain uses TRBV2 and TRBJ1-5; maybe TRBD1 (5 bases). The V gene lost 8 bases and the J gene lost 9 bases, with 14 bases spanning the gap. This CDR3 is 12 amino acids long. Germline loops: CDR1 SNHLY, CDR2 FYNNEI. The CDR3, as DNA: TGTGCCAGCCGGGACGGCGGCTTGCCCCAGCATTTT. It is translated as CASRDGGLPQHF.

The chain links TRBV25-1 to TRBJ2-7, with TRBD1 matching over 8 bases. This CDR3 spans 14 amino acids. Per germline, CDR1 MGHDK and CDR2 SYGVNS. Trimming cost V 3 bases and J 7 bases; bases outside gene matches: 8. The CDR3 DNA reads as TGTGCCAGCAGTGACGTTCAGGGGGCAAGGGAGCAGTACTTC. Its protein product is CASSDVQGAREQYF.

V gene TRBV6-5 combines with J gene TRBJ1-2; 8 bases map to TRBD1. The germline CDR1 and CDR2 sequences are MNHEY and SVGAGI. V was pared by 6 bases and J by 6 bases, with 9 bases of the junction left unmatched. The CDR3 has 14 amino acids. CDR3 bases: TGTGCCAGCAGGTCCGGGACAGGACGTAATGGCTACACCTTC. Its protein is CASRSGTGRNGYTF.

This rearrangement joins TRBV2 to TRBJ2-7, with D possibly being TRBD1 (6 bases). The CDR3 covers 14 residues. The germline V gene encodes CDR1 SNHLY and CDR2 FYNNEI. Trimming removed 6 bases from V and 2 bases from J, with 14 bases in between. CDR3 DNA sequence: TGTGCCAGCAGGAGACAGGCAACGACCTACGAGCAGTACTTC. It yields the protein CASRRQATTYEQYF.

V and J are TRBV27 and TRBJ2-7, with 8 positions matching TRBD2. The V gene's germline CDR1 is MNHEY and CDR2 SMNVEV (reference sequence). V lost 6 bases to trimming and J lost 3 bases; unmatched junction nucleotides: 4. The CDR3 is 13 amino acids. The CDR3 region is CASSGGVFYEQYF. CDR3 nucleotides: TGTGCCAGCAGCGGGGGGGTGTTCTACGAGCAGTACTTC.

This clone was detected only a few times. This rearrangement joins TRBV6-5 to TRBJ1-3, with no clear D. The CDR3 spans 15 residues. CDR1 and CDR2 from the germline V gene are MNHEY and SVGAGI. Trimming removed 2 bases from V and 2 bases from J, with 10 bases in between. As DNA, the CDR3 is TGTGCCAGCAGTTACGGGAGTAAGGCTGGAAACACCATATATTTT. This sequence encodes CASSYGSKAGNTIYF.

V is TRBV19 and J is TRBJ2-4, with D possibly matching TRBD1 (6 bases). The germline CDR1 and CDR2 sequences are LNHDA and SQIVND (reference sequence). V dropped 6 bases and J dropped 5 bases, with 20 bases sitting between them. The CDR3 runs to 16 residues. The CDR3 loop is CASRSLQGVGENIQYF. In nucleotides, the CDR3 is TGTGCCAGTAGGAGTCTACAGGGAGTAGGGGAAAACATTCAGTACTTC.

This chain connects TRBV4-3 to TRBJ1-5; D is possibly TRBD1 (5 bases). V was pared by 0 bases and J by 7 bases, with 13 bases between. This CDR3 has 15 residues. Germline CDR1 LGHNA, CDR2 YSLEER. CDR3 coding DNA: TGCGCCAGCAGCCAAGATGGGGGGGTCAGGCAGCCCCAGCATTTT. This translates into CASSQDGGVRQPQHF.

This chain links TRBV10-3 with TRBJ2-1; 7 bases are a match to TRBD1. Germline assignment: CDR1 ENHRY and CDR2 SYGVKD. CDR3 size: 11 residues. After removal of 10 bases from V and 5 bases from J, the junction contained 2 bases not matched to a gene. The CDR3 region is CATGQDNEQFF. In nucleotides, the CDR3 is TGTGCCACCGGACAGGACAATGAGCAGTTCTTC.

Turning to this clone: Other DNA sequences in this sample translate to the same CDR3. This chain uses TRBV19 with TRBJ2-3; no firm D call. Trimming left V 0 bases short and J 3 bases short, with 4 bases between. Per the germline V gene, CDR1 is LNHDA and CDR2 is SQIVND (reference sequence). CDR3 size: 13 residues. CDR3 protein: CASSIEITDTQYF. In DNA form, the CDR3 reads TGTGCCAGTAGTATAGAGATTACAGATACGCAGTATTTT.

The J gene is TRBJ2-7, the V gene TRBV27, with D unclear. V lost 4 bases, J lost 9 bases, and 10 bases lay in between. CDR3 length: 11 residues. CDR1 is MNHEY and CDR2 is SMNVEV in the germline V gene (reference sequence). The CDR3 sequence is CASSSRSVQYF. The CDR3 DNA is TGTGCCAGCAGTTCCAGAAGTGTGCAGTACTTC.

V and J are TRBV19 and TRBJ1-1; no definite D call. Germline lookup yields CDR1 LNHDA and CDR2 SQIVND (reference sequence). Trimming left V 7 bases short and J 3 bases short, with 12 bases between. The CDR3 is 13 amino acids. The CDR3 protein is CASTGVLDTEAFF. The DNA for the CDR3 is TGTGCCAGTACCGGGGTATTGGACACTGAAGCTTTCTTT.

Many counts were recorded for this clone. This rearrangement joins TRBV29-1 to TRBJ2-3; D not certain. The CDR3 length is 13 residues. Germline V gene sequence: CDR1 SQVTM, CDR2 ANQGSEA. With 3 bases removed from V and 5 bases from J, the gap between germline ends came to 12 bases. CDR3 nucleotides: TGCAGCGTTGAGGGTCTAGTCCAAGATACGCAGTATTTT. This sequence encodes CSVEGLVQDTQYF.

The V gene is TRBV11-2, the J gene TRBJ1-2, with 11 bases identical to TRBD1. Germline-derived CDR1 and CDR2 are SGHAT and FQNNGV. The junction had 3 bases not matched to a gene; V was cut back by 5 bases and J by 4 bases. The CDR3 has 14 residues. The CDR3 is CASSPGTGGYGYTF. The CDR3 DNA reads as TGTGCCAGCAGCCCCGGGACAGGGGGCTATGGCTACACCTTC. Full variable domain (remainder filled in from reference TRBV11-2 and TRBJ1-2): EAGVAQSPRYKIIEKRQSVAFWCNPISGHATLYWYQQILGQGPKLLIQFQNNGVVDDSQLPKDRFSAERLKGVDSTLKIQPAKLEDSAVYLCASSPGTGGYGYTFGSGTRLTVV.

CDR3 coding DNA: TGTGCCAGCAGCTCCGGGACTAGCACAAACATTCAGTACTTC. It specifies CASSSGTSTNIQYF. The chain recombines TRBV11-2 with TRBJ2-4; 9 positions agree with TRBD2. V lost 4 bases, J lost 6 bases, and 4 bases stayed unmatched. Germline values: CDR1 SGHAT, CDR2 FQNNGV. This CDR3 has 14 amino acids.

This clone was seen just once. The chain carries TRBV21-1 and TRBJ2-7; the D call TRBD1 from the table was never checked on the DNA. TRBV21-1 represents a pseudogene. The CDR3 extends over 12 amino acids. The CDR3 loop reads CARQDRSYEQYF. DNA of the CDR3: TGTGCCAGACAGGACCGCTCCTACGAGCAGTACTTC.

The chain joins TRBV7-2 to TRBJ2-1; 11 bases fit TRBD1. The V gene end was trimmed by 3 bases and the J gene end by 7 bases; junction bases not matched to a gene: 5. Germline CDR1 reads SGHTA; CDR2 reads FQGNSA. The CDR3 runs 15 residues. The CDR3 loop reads CASSLDRGRSNEQFF. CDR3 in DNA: TGTGCCAGCAGCTTGGACAGGGGGCGCTCTAATGAGCAGTTCTTC.